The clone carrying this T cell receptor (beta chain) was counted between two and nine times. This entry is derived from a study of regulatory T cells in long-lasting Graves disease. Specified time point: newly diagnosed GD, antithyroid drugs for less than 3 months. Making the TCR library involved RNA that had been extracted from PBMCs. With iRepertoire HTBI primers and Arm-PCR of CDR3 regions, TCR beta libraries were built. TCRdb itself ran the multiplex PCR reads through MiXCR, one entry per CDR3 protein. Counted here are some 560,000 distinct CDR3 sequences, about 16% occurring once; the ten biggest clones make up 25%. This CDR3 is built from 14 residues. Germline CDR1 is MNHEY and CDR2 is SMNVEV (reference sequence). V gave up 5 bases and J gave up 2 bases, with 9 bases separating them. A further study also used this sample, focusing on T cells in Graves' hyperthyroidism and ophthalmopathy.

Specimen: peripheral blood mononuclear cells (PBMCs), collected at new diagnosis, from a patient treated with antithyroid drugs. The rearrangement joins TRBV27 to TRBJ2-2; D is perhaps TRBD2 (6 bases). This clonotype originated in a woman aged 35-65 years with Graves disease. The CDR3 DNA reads TGTGCCAGCAGTAGGAGGGTAAACACCGGGGAGCTGTTTTTT. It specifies CASSRRVNTGELFF.